The 23 T cell receptor beta chains below come from one sample, sequenced in a study of post-analysis software for immune sequencing data. The study's findings and limits: Higher frequency in patients than in controls was seen for about 5 TRBV segments, with TRBV5-6, TRBV5-1 and TRBV20-1 among them.

The antigens of these receptors remain unknown. Prepared TCR beta cDNA libraries contained unique molecular identifiers. One entry per CDR3 protein results from TCRdb running MiXCR on the PCR reads. The table includes roughly 200,000 distinct CDR3 sequences, 25% to 30% detected once. The specimen was blood. The receptors shown here come from a girl between 2 and 17 years old with multiple sclerosis.

The V and J genes are TRBV12-3 or TRBV12-4 and TRBJ1-1; D call uncertain. The CDR3 contains 14 residues. With 5 bases removed from V and 2 bases from J, the gap between germline ends came to 12 bases. CDR3 residues: CASSPLRANTEAFF. As DNA, the CDR3 is TGTGCCAGCAGTCCTCTTAGGGCAAACACTGAAGCTTTCTTT.

The V call is TRBV7-8, the J call TRBJ2-6; 7 bases map to TRBD1. The CDR3 length is 19 residues. With V trimmed by 1 base and J by 1 base, 10 bases remained unmatched. Germline-derived CDR1 and CDR2 are SGHVS and FQNEAQ. CDR3 bases: TGTGCCAGCAGCTTAGATCCTGGGACAGTGAGATCTGGGGCCAACGTCCTGACTTTC. It codes for CASSLDPGTVRSGANVLTF.

This clonotype was counted ten times or more. J is TRBJ1-5 and V is TRBV6-5, with a weak D call TRBD1 (5 bases). The V gene's germline CDR1 is MNHEY and CDR2 SVGAGI. CDR3 length equals 14 residues. Trimming removed 4 bases from V and 4 bases from J, with 11 bases in between. CDR3 protein: CASSSPGLNQPQHF. The CDR3 DNA reads TGTGCCAGCAGTTCCCCGGGACTGAATCAGCCCCAGCATTTT.

A remark on this clonotype: A clone one base away is much larger, so this may be a read error. Here the CDR3 DNA reads TGTGCCAGCCCACCAGGGACCCTGGATACGCAGTATTTT. It yields the protein CASPPGTLDTQYF. The V and J genes are TRBV18 and TRBJ2-3, with D perhaps matching TRBD1 or TRBD2 (5 bases each). From germline, CDR1 is KGHSH and CDR2 LQKENI. This CDR3 has 13 residues. Together with reference TRBV18 and TRBJ2-3, the CDR3 gives the full variable domain: NAGVMQNPRHLVRRRGQEARLRCSPMKGHSHVYWYRQLPEEGLKFMVYLQKENIIDESGMPKERFSAEFPKEGPSILRIQQVVRGDSAAYFCASPPGTLDTQYFGPGTRLTVL.

As to this clonotype: The limits of the CDR3 on the DNA are not certain, so only TCRdb's listed CDR3 is given. CDR3 residues: CSVTRWATGANYEHYF. The chain combines TRBV20-1 with TRBJ2-7; TRBD1, the D gene given by the table, was not confirmed from the DNA. The germline V gene encodes CDR1 DFQATT and CDR2 SNEGSKA (reference sequence). With termini counted, the CDR3 has 16 amino acids.

A note on this clonotype: A much bigger clone sits one base away, suggesting this may be a read error. The rearrangement links TRBV4-1 to TRBJ1-4; 8 nucleotides agree with TRBD1. Germline trimming cut 2 bases from V and 12 bases from J; bases unmatched to any gene: 5. CDR3 size: 13 residues. Germline V lookup: CDR1 MGHRA, CDR2 YSYEKL. CDR3: CASSQLTGEELFF. As DNA, the CDR3 is TGCGCCAGCAGCCAATTGACAGGGGAAGAACTGTTTTTT.

This clonotype was recorded only once. This chain links TRBV5-1 with TRBJ1-1; the D gene is possibly TRBD1 (5 bases). Trimming stripped 7 bases from V and 7 bases from J, with 20 bases between. Germline CDR1 reads SGHRS; CDR2 reads YFSETQ. The CDR3 spans 14 residues. As DNA, the CDR3 is TGCGCCAGCGCGTCAGGGACCGCCTTCAATGAAGCTTTCTTT. Residues: CASASGTAFNEAFF. Full variable domain (rest looked up from reference TRBV5-1 and TRBJ1-1): KAGVTQTPRYLIKTRGQQVTLSCSPISGHRSVSWYQQTPGQGLQFLFEYFSETQRNKGNFPGRFSGRQFSNSRSEMNVSTLELGDSALYLCASASGTAFNEAFFGQGTRLTVV.

V gene TRBV5-1 combines with J gene TRBJ1-1, with 9 positions matching TRBD1. CDR1 and CDR2 from the germline V gene are SGHRS and YFSETQ. CDR3 size: 17 residues. Losses at the gene ends were 3 bases for V and 5 bases for J; bases not matched to a gene: 14. CDR3 DNA: TGCGCCAGCAGCTACTCCGGGACAGGGTGGTCTGGTACTGAAGCTTTCTTT. This gives the protein CASSYSGTGWSGTEAFF.

At least ten counts were recorded for this clonotype. The chain couples TRBV12-3 or TRBV12-4 to TRBJ2-3; D unresolved. The V end lost 3 bases, the J end lost 5 bases, and 9 bases lay between the germline ends. The CDR3 consists of 13 residues. DNA of the CDR3: TGTGCCAGCAGTTTGGGATCGATAGATACGCAGTATTTT. This gives the protein CASSLGSIDTQYF.

This clonotype has only one observation. V usage is TRBV12-3 or TRBV12-4 and J usage is TRBJ1-4; D remains unclear. This CDR3 has 14 amino acids. V was clipped by 7 bases and J by 0 bases, with 9 bases between them. The CDR3 sequence is CASTLLATNEKLFF. The CDR3 DNA sequence: TGTGCCAGCACCTTACTGGCAACTAATGAAAAACTGTTTTTT.

At least ten counts were recorded for this clonotype. The gene calls are TRBV6-5 and TRBJ1-6; 7 bases fit TRBD1. The CDR3 runs 16 residues. Germline V gives CDR1 MNHEY, CDR2 SVGAGI. Trimming took 7 bases from V and 6 from J; bases not matched to a gene: 12. CDR3: CASTLRQGTFNSPLHF. CDR3 DNA sequence: TGTGCCAGCACCTTAAGACAGGGAACCTTTAATTCACCCCTCCACTTT.

Comments on this clonotype: This may stem from a read error, because a much larger clone lies one nucleotide away. The V gene is TRBV29-1, the J gene TRBJ2-1; 7 bases are a match to TRBD2. Germline CDR1 SQVTM, CDR2 ANQGSEA. With V trimmed by 4 bases and J by 8 bases, 11 bases remained unmatched. The CDR3 has 14 residues. CDR3 in DNA: TGCAGCGTTGGGGAAGGACCGGCGGGGGATGAGCAGTTCTTC. Amino acid sequence: CSVGEGPAGDEQFF.

At least ten counts were recorded for this clonotype. The chain carries TRBV20-1 and TRBJ2-3, with a possible D match to TRBD1 (8 bases). This CDR3 has 15 amino acids. CDR1 and CDR2 (germline): DFQATT, SNEGSKA (reference sequence). Trimming removed 0 bases at V and 5 bases at J, with 15 bases between. The CDR3 nucleotides are TGCAGTGCTAGAGATCCGACAGGGGAGGGAGATACGCAGTATTTT. It yields the protein CSARDPTGEGDTQYF.

Remarks on this clonotype: Given a much more abundant clone one base away, this may be a read error. The chain combines TRBV30 with TRBJ2-7, with D perhaps assigned TRBD1 or TRBD2 (5 bases each). Germline V gene data show CDR1 as GTSNPN and CDR2 as SVGIG (reference sequence). The CDR3 covers 14 residues. V gave up 0 bases and J gave up 2 bases, with 11 bases separating them. CDR3 amino acids: CAWSVNGGAYEQYF. For the CDR3, the DNA is TGTGCCTGGAGTGTAAATGGGGGAGCCTACGAGCAGTACTTC.

In the case of this clonotype: This may stem from a read error, because a much larger clone lies one nucleotide away. The genes are TRBV12-3 or TRBV12-4 and TRBJ2-1; D may be TRBD2 (6 bases). The DNA matches TRBJ2-7 better at its end, which makes the J call doubtful. This CDR3 spans 13 amino acids. The CDR3 DNA reads as TGTGCCAGCGGTAGCGGCTCCTACAATGAGCAGTACTTC. Amino acids: CASGSGSYNEQYF.

This clonotype was picked up many times. The rearrangement uses TRBV5-1 and TRBJ2-7; 8 bases are shared with TRBD1. This CDR3 is built from 14 residues. In germline, CDR1 is SGHRS, CDR2 YFSETQ. The junction had 3 bases not matched to a gene; V was cut back by 0 bases and J by 4 bases. CDR3 protein: CASSLGQGYYEQYF. Written as DNA, the CDR3 is TGCGCCAGCAGCTTGGGACAGGGGTATTACGAGCAGTACTTC.

This clonotype was counted many times. The gene calls are TRBV20-1 and TRBJ2-3, with 8 bases lining up with TRBD1. Germline CDR1 and CDR2: DFQATT and SNEGSKA (reference sequence). Losses at the gene ends were 3 bases for V and 7 bases for J; bases not matched to a gene: 6. The CDR3 is 13 amino acids. DNA of the CDR3: TGCAGTGCTAGTTTTCAGGGGGCTAATACGCAGTATTTT. This gives the protein CSASFQGANTQYF.

This clonotype was seen at least ten times. V gene TRBV7-2 combines with J gene TRBJ2-7, with D perhaps TRBD1 or TRBD2 (5 bases each). Trimming shortened V by 6 bases and J by 3 bases, and 9 bases separated the two germline ends. Germline CDR1 SGHTA, CDR2 FQGNSA. The CDR3 runs to 12 residues. Here the CDR3 reads CASSWGFYEQYF. The CDR3 DNA is TGTGCCAGCAGTTGGGGGTTCTACGAGCAGTACTTC.

This clonotype showed up just once. The chain links TRBV12-3 or TRBV12-4 to TRBJ1-1; no reliable D call. Trimming left V 3 bases short and J 4 bases short, with 9 bases between. The CDR3 spans 13 residues. The CDR3 here is CASSFGQITEAFF. CDR3 DNA sequence: TGTGCCAGCAGTTTCGGGCAGATCACTGAAGCTTTCTTT.

This clonotype was seen ten or more times. J is TRBJ2-7 and V is TRBV2, with D perhaps matching TRBD1 or TRBD2 (5 bases each). Germline CDR1 SNHLY, CDR2 FYNNEI. The V and J ends lost 6 bases and 2 bases respectively, with 14 bases between them. This CDR3 is built from 14 residues. CDR3 DNA sequence: TGTGCCAGCAGACCTGGGACGTACACCTACGAGCAGTACTTC. Its protein product is CASRPGTYTYEQYF.

This clonotype appeared many times. This chain links TRBV4-2 with TRBJ2-1; D may be TRBD2 (6 bases). V was trimmed by 0 bases and J by 0 bases, leaving 9 bases between them. The length of the CDR3 is 16 residues. CDR1 and CDR2 from the germline V gene are LGHNA and YNFKEQ. CDR3 region: CASSQDPEGSYNEQFF. The DNA for the CDR3 is TGTGCCAGCAGCCAAGATCCGGAGGGCTCCTACAATGAGCAGTTCTTC.

The rearrangement joins TRBV20-1 to TRBJ2-1; 9 bases are a match to TRBD2. Germline CDR1 is DFQATT and CDR2 is SNEGSKA (reference sequence). V lost 5 bases and J lost 8; bases outside the gene matches: 10. There are 14 residues in the CDR3. This CDR3 reads CSALPGTSWDEQFF. As DNA, the CDR3 is TGCAGTGCTCTGCCGGGGACTAGCTGGGATGAGCAGTTCTTC.

This clonotype has ten or more counts. The V call is TRBV20-1, the J call TRBJ1-1; D remains ambiguous. The CDR3 spans 13 residues. Looked up from germline, CDR1 is DFQATT and CDR2 is SNEGSKA (reference sequence). The V end lost 3 bases, the J end lost 0 bases, and 8 bases lay between the germline ends. The CDR3 sequence: CSASNIMNTEAFF. The CDR3 DNA follows: TGCAGTGCTAGTAACATAATGAACACTGAAGCTTTCTTT.